The 8 T cell receptor beta chains presented below share a single source sample, sequenced in a study of blood T cell repertoires in COVID-19. Clones were read by immunoSEQ multiplex PCR, and TCRdb kept only the in-frame ones, dropping some. The repertoire holds about 280,000 clones, around nine tenths seen once, with 11% in the top ten. Material: peripheral blood. The origin of the receptors is a woman in her thirties with COVID-19, enrolled during active disease.

The chain links TRBV6-4 to TRBJ2-4, with no clear D. Germline V lookup: CDR1 MRHNA, CDR2 SNTAGT. V was cut by 3 bases and J by 8 bases, with 11 bases left in between. This CDR3 region has 13 residues. CDR3 bases: TGTGCCAGCAGTGAAGAGCGAGGAGACATTCAGTACTTC. It specifies CASSEERGDIQYF.

The V and J genes are TRBV7-9 and TRBJ2-1; 7 nucleotides line up with TRBD1. The length of the CDR3 is 12 residues. The junction had 11 bases not matched to a gene; V was cut back by 6 bases and J by 15 bases. CDR1 and CDR2 from the germline V gene are SEHNR and FQNEAQ (reference sequence). Written as DNA, the CDR3 is TGTGCCAGCAGTTTGGACAGGACCGGGGTGTTCTTC. This codes for CASSLDRTGVFF.

This chain uses TRBV7-3 with TRBJ1-6; tentatively, D is TRBD1 (6 bases). V was shortened by 0 bases and J by 7 bases, with 10 bases between the two germline ends. CDR1 and CDR2 from the germline V gene are SGHTA and FQGTGA. The CDR3 totals 15 residues. The CDR3 here is CASSLTRDKNSPLHF. The CDR3 DNA reads as TGTGCCAGCAGCTTAACCCGGGACAAAAATTCACCCCTCCACTTT.

Regarding this clone: Other DNA sequences of this sample code for an identical CDR3. V is TRBV6-5 and J is TRBJ1-4; maybe TRBD1 (5 bases). The germline V gene encodes CDR1 MNHEY and CDR2 SVGAGI. Between the trimmed V and J ends, which lost 2 bases and 8 bases, there was a span of 9 bases. This CDR3 is 13 amino acids long. CDR3 DNA: TGTGCCAGCAGTTACAGGGGAGGCGAAAAACTGTTTTTT. Translating gives CASSYRGGEKLFF.

This clone was found a few times. V is TRBV25-1 and J is TRBJ1-2, with D possibly matching TRBD1 (5 bases). The CDR3 totals 13 residues. The V end lost 4 bases, the J end lost 9 bases, and 15 bases lay between the germline ends. Per germline, CDR1 MGHDK and CDR2 SYGVNS. In DNA, the CDR3 is TGTGCCAGCAGTGTCCCCGGGGGGTTAAGCTACACCTTC. Its translation is CASSVPGGLSYTF.

This clone is a singleton in its sample. This chain joins TRBV2 and TRBJ1-2, with a possible D match to TRBD1 (5 bases). The CDR3 is 15 amino acids. The V and J ends lost 2 bases and 8 bases respectively, with 18 bases between them. Germline V CDR1 and CDR2: SNHLY, FYNNEI. The CDR3 sequence: CASSEWVQGRGGYTF. The CDR3 DNA reads as TGTGCCAGCAGTGAATGGGTCCAGGGCCGAGGAGGCTACACCTTC. Filled out from reference TRBV2 and TRBJ1-2, the complete variable domain reads EPEVTQTPSHQVTQMGQEVILRCVPISNHLYFYWYRQILGQKVEFLVSFYNNEISEKSEIFDDQFSVERPDGSNFTLKIRSTKLEDSAMYFCASSEWVQGRGGYTFGSGTRLTVV.

CDR3 nucleotide sequence: TGTGCCAGCTCACCACCAAACAGACTAGCGGGAGTTCGCGAGCAGTACTTC. Residues: CASSPPNRLAGVREQYF. V usage is TRBV18 and J usage is TRBJ2-7; 12 nucleotides match TRBD2. This CDR3 region has 17 residues. Germline assignment: CDR1 KGHSH and CDR2 LQKENI. Trimming removed 0 bases from V and 6 bases from J; junction bases left unmatched: 9.

V is TRBV5-1 and J is TRBJ1-3, with TRBD1 matching over 9 bases. CDR3 size: 15 residues. Germline CDR1 SGHRS, CDR2 YFSETQ. V shed 4 bases, J shed 3 bases, and the junction held 5 bases outside the gene matches. DNA for the CDR3: TGCGCCAGCAGCCGGGACAGGGCGGTTGGAAACACCATATATTTT. Translating it yields CASSRDRAVGNTIYF.